What follows is one T cell receptor beta chain and its context. The antigen is undetermined. Both 60 Vbeta primers and 13 Jbeta primers went into the PCR. Repertoires were generated with immunoSEQ multiplex PCR, while TCRdb's copy carries only in-frame clones and drops some. This sample has roughly 87,000 clones, with roughly 77% found just once. These data originate in a study of cytomegalovirus exposure and HLA in healthy donors. Overall study results and limits: Later analysis identified about 17,000 TCR beta sequences associated with HLA alleles, using a false discovery rate threshold of 0.05. In an earlier analysis, about 87% or about 30%: the productive usage of most TCR beta V segments.

Trimming took 0 bases from V and 2 from J, leaving 7 bases between them. The CDR3 extends over 15 amino acids. CDR1 is MGHRA, CDR2 YSYEKL, per germline. This TCR was recovered from a woman aged 40 to 50 in good health and CMV-seropositive. V and J are TRBV4-1 and TRBJ1-4; unclear D gene. The material sequenced was PBMCs. The CDR3 nucleotides are TGCGCCAGCAGCCAAGATTTTGAGACTAATGAAAAACTGTTTTTT. It yields the protein CASSQDFETNEKLFF.